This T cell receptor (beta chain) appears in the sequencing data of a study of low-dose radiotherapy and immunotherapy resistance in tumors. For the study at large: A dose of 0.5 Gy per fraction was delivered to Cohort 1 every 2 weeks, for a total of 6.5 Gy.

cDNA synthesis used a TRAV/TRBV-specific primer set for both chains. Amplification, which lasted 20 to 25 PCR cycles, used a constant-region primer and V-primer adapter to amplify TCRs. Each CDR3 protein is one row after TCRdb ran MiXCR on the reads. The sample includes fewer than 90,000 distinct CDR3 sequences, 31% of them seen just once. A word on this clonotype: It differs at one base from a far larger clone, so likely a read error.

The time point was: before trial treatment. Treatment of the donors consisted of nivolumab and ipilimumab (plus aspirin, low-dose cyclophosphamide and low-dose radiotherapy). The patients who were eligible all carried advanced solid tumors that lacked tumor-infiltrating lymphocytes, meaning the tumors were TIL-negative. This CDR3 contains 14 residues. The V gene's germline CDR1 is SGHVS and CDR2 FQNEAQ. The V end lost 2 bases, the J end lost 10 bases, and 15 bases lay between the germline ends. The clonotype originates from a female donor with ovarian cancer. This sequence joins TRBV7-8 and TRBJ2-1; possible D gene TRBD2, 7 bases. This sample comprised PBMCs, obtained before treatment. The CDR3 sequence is CASSLRGTTNEQFF. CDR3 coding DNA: TGTGCCAGCAGCTTAAGGGGGACTACGAACGAGCAGTTCTTC. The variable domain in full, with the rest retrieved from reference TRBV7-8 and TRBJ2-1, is GAGVSQSPRYKVAKRGQDVALRCDPISGHVSLFWYQQALGQGPEFLTYFQNEAQLDKSGLPSDRFFAERPEGSVSTLKIQRTQQEDSAVYLCASSLRGTTNEQFFGPGTRLTVL.